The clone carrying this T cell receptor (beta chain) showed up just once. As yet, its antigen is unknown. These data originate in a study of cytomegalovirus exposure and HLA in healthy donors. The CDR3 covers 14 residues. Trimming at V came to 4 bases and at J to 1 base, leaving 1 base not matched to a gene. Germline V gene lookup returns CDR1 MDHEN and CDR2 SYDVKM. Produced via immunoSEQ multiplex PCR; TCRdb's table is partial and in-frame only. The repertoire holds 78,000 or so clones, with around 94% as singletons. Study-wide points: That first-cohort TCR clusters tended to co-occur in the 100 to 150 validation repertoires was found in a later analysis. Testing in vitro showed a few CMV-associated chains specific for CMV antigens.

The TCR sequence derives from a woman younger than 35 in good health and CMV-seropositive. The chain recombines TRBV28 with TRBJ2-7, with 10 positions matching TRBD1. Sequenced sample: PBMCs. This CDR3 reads CASSSDRGSYEQYF. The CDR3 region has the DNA TGTGCCAGCAGTTCGGACAGGGGGTCCTACGAGCAGTACTTC.